This T cell receptor (beta chain) was observed in a study of blood T cell repertoires in COVID-19. Study-level information: Specimens from acute and convalescent COVID-19 originated in the United States, Italy and Spain. Sample material is recorded as cDNA or gDNA derived from T cells, B-cell-depleted T cells, or PBMCs.

This CDR3 spans 15 amino acids. The ends lost 0 bases at V and 10 bases at J; junction bases unmatched: 5. Germline V lookup: CDR1 SGHRS, CDR2 YFSETQ. Authors' processing steps: The assay estimated nucleated cells by amplifying reference gene primers. TCRdb's copy holds only in-frame clones and misses some; the assay was immunoSEQ multiplex PCR. From that table come the V and J calls and clone size; the DNA was used to work out D and trimming. The top ten hold more than 9% of the sample, which has 350,000 or so clones, around 87% seen once. While infection was still active, Seattle patients were enrolled and then followed longitudinally.

The chain uses TRBV5-1 and TRBJ1-6; TRBD1 aligns across 9 bases. The sequence derives from a woman aged 30 to 39 with COVID-19, enrolled during active disease. Sequenced material: peripheral blood. The CDR3 reads CASSLAGTGQSPLHF. DNA of the CDR3: TGCGCCAGCAGCTTGGCCGGGACAGGGCAGTCACCCCTCCACTTT.